Presented here are 15 T cell receptor beta chains from one specimen sequenced in a study of CD8+ T cells in alopecia areata. The sequencing template was cDNA reverse transcribed from extracted RNA. Some clones are missing from TCRdb's copy, which holds only in-frame ones; the method was immunoSEQ multiplex PCR. The sample shows some 150,000 clones, 58% of them seen only once. Sequenced here: CD4+ T cells sorted from blood, sampled at week 0. The receptors come from a human donor with alopecia areata.

V usage is TRBV19 and J usage is TRBJ1-5, with 8 bases fitting TRBD1. The CDR3 sequence is 15 residues long. Per the germline V gene, CDR1 is LNHDA and CDR2 is SQIVND (reference sequence). With 8 bases clipped from V and 0 bases from J, the junction kept 6 bases outside the gene matches. The CDR3 protein is CASGGQVYSNQPQHF. CDR3 DNA sequence: TGTGCCAGTGGGGGACAGGTTTATAGCAATCAGCCCCAGCATTTT.

The gene calls are TRBV5-4 and TRBJ1-2, with D possibly matching TRBD1 (6 bases). The CDR3 extends over 17 amino acids. Trimming pared 0 bases from V and 8 bases from J, leaving 23 bases between. Germline V CDR1 and CDR2: SGHNT, YYREEE (reference sequence). CDR3 bases: TGTGCCAGCAGCTTGGCCAGCAACAGGGTGAGCCCCGAAGGCTACACCTTC. It encodes CASSLASNRVSPEGYTF.

The V gene is TRBV7-2, the J gene TRBJ2-1, with TRBD2 matching 11 bases. V dropped 3 bases and J dropped 6; count of bases not matched to a gene: 4. Germline V gives CDR1 SGHTA, CDR2 FQGNSA. The CDR3 runs to 15 residues. In DNA form, the CDR3 reads TGTGCCAGCAGCTTCCGACTAGCGGGGCCCAATGAGCAGTTCTTC. As protein: CASSFRLAGPNEQFF.

This sequence joins TRBV5-1 and TRBJ1-1; a possible D gene is TRBD1 (5 bases). This CDR3 spans 13 amino acids. V was cut by 10 bases and J by 3 bases, with 16 bases left in between. From germline, CDR1 is SGHRS and CDR2 YFSETQ. The CDR3 sequence: CAQGKEADTEAFF. The CDR3 DNA is TGCGCCCAGGGCAAGGAGGCGGACACTGAAGCTTTCTTT. Drawing the rest from reference TRBV5-1 and TRBJ1-1, the complete variable domain is KAGVTQTPRYLIKTRGQQVTLSCSPISGHRSVSWYQQTPGQGLQFLFEYFSETQRNKGNFPGRFSGRQFSNSRSEMNVSTLELGDSALYLCAQGKEADTEAFFGQGTRLTVV.

This clone appeared a single time. The J gene is TRBJ2-5, the V gene TRBV5-1; no definite D call. CDR3 length: 14 amino acids. In germline, CDR1 is SGHRS, CDR2 YFSETQ. Trimming shortened V by 0 bases and J by 3 bases, and 9 bases separated the two germline ends. The CDR3 loop is CASSLGRVEETQYF. The DNA for the CDR3 is TGCGCCAGCAGCTTGGGTAGGGTAGAAGAGACCCAGTACTTC.

The V and J genes are TRBV7-9 and TRBJ1-1; 8 positions agree with TRBD1. The V gene's germline CDR1 is SEHNR and CDR2 FQNEAQ (reference sequence). V was pared by 3 bases and J by 6 bases, with 3 bases of the junction left unmatched. The CDR3 runs 13 residues. The CDR3 sequence is CASSFQQGAEAFF. The CDR3 DNA follows: TGTGCCAGCAGCTTCCAACAGGGGGCTGAAGCTTTCTTT.

The genes are TRBV25-1 and TRBJ1-4; the D is unclear. Trimming removed 6 bases at V and 7 bases at J, with 9 bases between. The CDR3 runs to 12 residues. Germline CDR1 and CDR2: MGHDK and SYGVNS. The CDR3 nucleotides read TGTGCCAGCAGCTTCAGTGGTGAAAAACTGTTTTTT. This codes for CASSFSGEKLFF.

This clone was counted a few times. This chain uses TRBV15 with TRBJ1-1; TRBD1 matches at 8 bases. The CDR3 has 13 amino acids. V dropped 2 bases and J dropped 11; count of bases not matched to a gene: 7. The germline V gene has CDR1 LNHNV and CDR2 YYDKDF (reference sequence). The CDR3 region is CATSRQPTGVAFF. Written as DNA, the CDR3 is TGTGCCACCAGCAGACAACCGACAGGGGTTGCTTTCTTT.

The genes are TRBV29-1 and TRBJ2-5; D is perhaps TRBD2 (5 bases). CDR1 and CDR2 (germline): SQVTM, ANQGSEA. This CDR3 contains 12 residues. The V gene lost 6 bases and the J gene lost 2 bases, with 10 bases spanning the gap. The CDR3 is CSVTDWQETQYF. As DNA, the CDR3 is TGCAGCGTCACGGACTGGCAAGAGACCCAGTACTTC.

The genes are TRBV18 and TRBJ2-5, with no clear D. Trimming stripped 2 bases from V and 5 bases from J, with 6 bases between. Per the germline V gene, CDR1 is KGHSH and CDR2 is LQKENI. CDR3 size: 12 residues. The CDR3 sequence is CASSPVLETQYF. The CDR3 DNA sequence: TGTGCCAGCTCACCAGTTTTGGAGACCCAGTACTTC.

The chain employs TRBV5-4 and TRBJ2-6; D remains ambiguous. The CDR3 contains 13 residues. V lost 6 bases and J lost 4, with 8 bases in between. Germline CDR1 and CDR2: SGHNT and YYREEE (reference sequence). CDR3 nucleotide sequence: TGTGCCAGCAACCTCGGGGGGGCCAACGTCCTGACTTTC. Its translation: CASNLGGANVLTF.

The chain carries TRBV4-2 and TRBJ2-2, with D perhaps being TRBD1 or TRBD2 (5 bases each). The CDR3 length is 16 residues. V was cut by 2 bases and J by 2 bases, with 12 bases left in between. Per germline, CDR1 LGHNA and CDR2 YNFKEQ. The CDR3 sequence is CASSQSRGANTGELFF. For the CDR3, the DNA is TGTGCCAGCAGCCAAAGTCGAGGGGCAAACACCGGGGAGCTGTTTTTT.

The chain employs TRBV6-1 and TRBJ2-1; D unresolved. There are 12 residues in the CDR3. V was pared by 7 bases and J by 8 bases, with 12 bases between. Germline V gene sequence: CDR1 MNHNS, CDR2 SASEGT. The CDR3 DNA reads as TGTGCCAGCAACCTAGTGCCTGATGAGCAGTTCTTC. This codes for CASNLVPDEQFF.

V gene TRBV4-1 combines with J gene TRBJ1-2, with TRBD1 matching 10 bases. The germline V gene has CDR1 MGHRA and CDR2 YSYEKL. The J segment lost 8 bases and the V segment lost 4 bases, leaving 4 bases of the junction unmatched. This CDR3 has 13 amino acids. CDR3 sequence reads: CASSLRDRGGYTF. The DNA for the CDR3 is TGCGCCAGCAGCCTACGGGACAGGGGAGGCTACACCTTC.

The genes are TRBV2 and TRBJ1-5; 9 nucleotides align to TRBD1. Per germline, CDR1 SNHLY and CDR2 FYNNEI. The CDR3 is made up of 13 amino acids. Trimming removed 8 bases from V and 4 bases from J; junction bases left unmatched: 3. The CDR3 DNA follows: TGTGCCAGCGGGGGACAGGGAAATCAGCCCCAGCATTTT. Translation: CASGGQGNQPQHF.